The clone carrying this T cell receptor beta chain occurred a few times. Its antigen is unknown. This sample was included in a study of cytomegalovirus exposure and HLA in healthy donors. Study-wide results and limits: There were several of the most significant clusters that appeared linked to common viral pathogens in a later analysis. A later analysis reportedly identified an Asian-associated ancestry cluster as carrying fewer N-insertions than the roughly 600-donor mean.

A multiplex PCR was run with 60 Vbeta primers and 13 Jbeta primers. Sequencing used immunoSEQ multiplex PCR; TCRdb keeps in-frame clones, though not all of them. The data show 200,000 to 250,000 clones, 70% to 90% seen once. Trimming took off 5 bases at V and 8 bases at J, with 6 bases between the two ends. Looked up from germline, CDR1 is DFQATT and CDR2 is SNEGSKA (reference sequence). The CDR3 length is 10 residues. Samples came from healthy bone marrow donors. The chain links TRBV20-1 to TRBJ1-4, with D unclear. The clonotype originates from a man aged 25 to 40 in good health and CMV-seronegative. Sequencing was carried out using PBMCs. The CDR3 region has the DNA TGCAGTGCTCCTTCGGAAAAACTGTTTTTT. Protein: CSAPSEKLFF.